The rows below give T cell receptor beta chains drawn from one sample of a study of shared clonotypes between healthy human individuals. This table comes from immunoSEQ multiplex PCR, and its TCRdb copy is limited to in-frame clones, with some not included. The repertoire has approximately 350,000 clones, around two thirds of them found once; the top ten carry about 9.3%. Material: memory CD4+ T cells sorted from blood. The receptors were gathered from a man aged 25 to 40 in good health. Both conserved end residues are trimmed from each CDR3.

>TRBV28|TRBJ2-1
ASSPPLGSYNEQF
>TRBV2|TRBJ1-1
ASNYLTEDTEAF
>TRBV19|TRBJ2-1
ASRTSGRLFDNEQF
>TRBV5-1|TRBJ1-2
ASSRLNEGYT
>TRBV15|TRBJ1-4
ATSGRQGGSEKLF
>TRBV7-6|TRBJ2-5
ASSLGVGGAAQY
>TRBV18|TRBJ2-7
ASSPPSSAGRTYEQY
>TRBV27|TRBJ1-3
ASSRDGFSGNTIY
>TRBV9|TRBJ2-1
ASSVGGVNEQF
>TRBV5-4|TRBJ2-5
ASSLVPTGETQY
>TRBV5-1|TRBJ2-2
ASSQDLTTGELF
>TRBV15|TRBJ2-7
ATSRRDEGGEQY
>TRBV20-1|TRBJ1-1
SAMDRARAF
>TRBV5-6|TRBJ1-2
ASSPDIGGYT
>TRBV6-1|TRBJ2-7
ASSQELSYEQY
>TRBV14|TRBJ1-2
ASSPSEGAYGYT
>TRBV30|TRBJ1-2
AWSPTGGYGYT
>TRBV10-3|TRBJ2-1
AISTPKIQGDEQF
>TRBV19|TRBJ2-7
ASSPRTSSYEQY
>TRBV11-2|TRBJ2-7
ASSLDGQETYEQY
>TRBV27|TRBJ2-7
ASSLSRTSGRGSYEQY
>TRBV7-6|TRBJ2-2
ASSLMAGTNTGELF